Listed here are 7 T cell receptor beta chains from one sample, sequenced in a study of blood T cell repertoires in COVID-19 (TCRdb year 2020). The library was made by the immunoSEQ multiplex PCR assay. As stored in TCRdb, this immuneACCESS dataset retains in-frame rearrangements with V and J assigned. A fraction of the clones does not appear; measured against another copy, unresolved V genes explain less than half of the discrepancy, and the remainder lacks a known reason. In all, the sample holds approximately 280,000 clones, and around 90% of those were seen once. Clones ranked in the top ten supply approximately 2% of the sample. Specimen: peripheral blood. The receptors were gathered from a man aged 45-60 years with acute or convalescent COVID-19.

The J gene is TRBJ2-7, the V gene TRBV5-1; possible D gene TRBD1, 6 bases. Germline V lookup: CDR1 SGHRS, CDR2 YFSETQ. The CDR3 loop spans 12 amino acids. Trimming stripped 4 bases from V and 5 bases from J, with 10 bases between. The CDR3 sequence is CASSPRTDEQYF. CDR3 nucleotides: TGCGCCAGCAGCCCCCGGACAGACGAGCAGTACTTC.

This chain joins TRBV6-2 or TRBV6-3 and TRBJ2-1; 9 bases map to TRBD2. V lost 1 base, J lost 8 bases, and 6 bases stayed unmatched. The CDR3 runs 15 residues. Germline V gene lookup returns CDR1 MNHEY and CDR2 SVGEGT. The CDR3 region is CASSYWRGGLHEQFF. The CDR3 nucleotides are TGTGCCAGCAGTTACTGGCGGGGGGGACTACATGAGCAGTTCTTC.

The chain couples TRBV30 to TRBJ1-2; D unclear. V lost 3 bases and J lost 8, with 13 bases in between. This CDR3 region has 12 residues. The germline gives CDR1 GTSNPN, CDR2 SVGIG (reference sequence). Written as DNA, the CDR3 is TGTGCCTGGAGCAGAGGGCCTGGCGGCTACACCTTC. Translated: CAWSRGPGGYTF.

In nucleotides, the CDR3 is TGTGCCAGCAGCCAAGACCCCCCCCTCGGTGCTAATGAAAAACTGTTTTTT. It codes for CASSQDPPLGANEKLFF. The rearrangement joins TRBV3-1 (or the pseudogene TRBV3-2) to TRBJ1-4; D is unclear. The V end was cut by 0 bases, the J end by 3 bases, with 14 bases between. The V gene's germline CDR1 is LGHDT and CDR2 YNNKEL (reference sequence). This CDR3 has 17 amino acids.

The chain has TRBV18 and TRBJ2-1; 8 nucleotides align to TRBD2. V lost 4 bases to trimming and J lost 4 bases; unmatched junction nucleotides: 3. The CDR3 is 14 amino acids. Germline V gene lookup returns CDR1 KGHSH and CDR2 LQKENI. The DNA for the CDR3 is TGTGCCAGCTCACTTAGCGGGGAGTACAATGAGCAGTTCTTC. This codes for CASSLSGEYNEQFF.

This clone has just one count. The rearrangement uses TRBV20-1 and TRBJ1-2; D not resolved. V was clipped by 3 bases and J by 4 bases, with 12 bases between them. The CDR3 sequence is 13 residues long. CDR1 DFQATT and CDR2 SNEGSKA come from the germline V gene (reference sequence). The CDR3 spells CSASGQFSYGYTF. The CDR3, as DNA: TGCAGTGCTAGTGGGCAGTTCAGCTATGGCTACACCTTC.

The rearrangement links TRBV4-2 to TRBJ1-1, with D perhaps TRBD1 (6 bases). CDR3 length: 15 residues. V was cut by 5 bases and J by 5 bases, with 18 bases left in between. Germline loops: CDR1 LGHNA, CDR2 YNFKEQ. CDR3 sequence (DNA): TGTGCCAGCAGCTTCCACAGGGTGAGATTGACTGAAGCTTTCTTT. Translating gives CASSFHRVRLTEAFF.